The sequence of this T cell receptor beta chain was determined in a study of blood T cell repertoires in COVID-19. Study details: COVID-19 samples, acute and convalescent, were from the United States, Italy and Spain. T cells, B-cell-depleted T cells, or PBMCs supplied cDNA or gDNA.

The V and J ends lost 5 bases and 2 bases respectively, with 13 bases between them. The germline V gene has CDR1 MNHEY and CDR2 SVGAGI. This CDR3 spans 15 amino acids. Original methodology: Researchers report that nucleated cell counts were estimated from reference gene primer amplification. Produced via immunoSEQ multiplex PCR; TCRdb's table is partial and in-frame only. For V, J and clone size, that table is used; D and trimming come from the DNA. Among 150,000 to 200,000 clones, 81% were seen once, and the ten largest hold about 11%. This receptor was identified in a man aged 60-69 years with active or convalescent COVID-19. The sample taken for sequencing was peripheral blood. The chain recombines TRBV6-5 with TRBJ1-5; TRBD1 might be the D (5 bases). This CDR3 is CASSTEGGGNQPQHF. Written as DNA, the CDR3 is TGTGCCAGCAGTACCGAGGGAGGGGGCAATCAGCCCCAGCATTTT.